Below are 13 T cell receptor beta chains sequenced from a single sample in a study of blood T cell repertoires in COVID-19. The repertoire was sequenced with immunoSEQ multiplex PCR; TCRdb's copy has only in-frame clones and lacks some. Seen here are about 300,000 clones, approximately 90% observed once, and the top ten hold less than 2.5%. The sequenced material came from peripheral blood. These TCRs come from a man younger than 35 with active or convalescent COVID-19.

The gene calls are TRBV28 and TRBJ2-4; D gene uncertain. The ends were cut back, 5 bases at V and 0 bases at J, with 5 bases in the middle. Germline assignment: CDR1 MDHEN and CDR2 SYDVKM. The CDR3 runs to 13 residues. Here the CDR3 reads CASSLLAKNIQYF. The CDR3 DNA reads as TGTGCCAGCAGTCTACTAGCCAAAAACATTCAGTACTTC.

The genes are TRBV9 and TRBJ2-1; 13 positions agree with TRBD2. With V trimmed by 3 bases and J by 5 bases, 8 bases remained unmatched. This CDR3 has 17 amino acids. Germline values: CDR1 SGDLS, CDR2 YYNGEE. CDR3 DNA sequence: TGTGCCAGCAGCGCAACTAGCGGGAGGGCCGCCCACAATGAGCAGTTCTTC. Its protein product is CASSATSGRAAHNEQFF.

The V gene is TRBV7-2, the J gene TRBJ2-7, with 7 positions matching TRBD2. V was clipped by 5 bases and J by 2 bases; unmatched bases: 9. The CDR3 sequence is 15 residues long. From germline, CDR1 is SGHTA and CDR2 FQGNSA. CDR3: CASSARTGGTYEQYF. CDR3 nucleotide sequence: TGTGCCAGCAGCGCCCGGACGGGGGGTACCTACGAGCAGTACTTC.

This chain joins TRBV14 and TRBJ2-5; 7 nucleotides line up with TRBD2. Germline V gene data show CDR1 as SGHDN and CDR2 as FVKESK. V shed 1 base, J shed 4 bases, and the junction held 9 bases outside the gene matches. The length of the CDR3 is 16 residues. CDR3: CASSQGGLVGRETQYF. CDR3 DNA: TGTGCCAGCAGCCAAGGAGGACTAGTGGGAAGAGAGACCCAGTACTTC.

As DNA, the CDR3 is TGTGCCAGCAGTGACACTAGCGGGAGGGTCTCCTACGAGCAGTACTTC. As protein: CASSDTSGRVSYEQYF. The V and J genes are TRBV27 and TRBJ2-7, with 13 nucleotides matching TRBD2. The germline V gene encodes CDR1 MNHEY and CDR2 SMNVEV (reference sequence). The V segment lost 5 bases and the J segment 0 bases; nucleotides outside the gene matches: 4. CDR3 length equals 16 residues.

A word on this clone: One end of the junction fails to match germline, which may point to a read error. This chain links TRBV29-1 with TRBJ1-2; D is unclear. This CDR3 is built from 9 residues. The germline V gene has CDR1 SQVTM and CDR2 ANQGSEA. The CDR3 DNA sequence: TGCAGCGTTGACTACGGCTACACCTTC. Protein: CSVDYGYTF.

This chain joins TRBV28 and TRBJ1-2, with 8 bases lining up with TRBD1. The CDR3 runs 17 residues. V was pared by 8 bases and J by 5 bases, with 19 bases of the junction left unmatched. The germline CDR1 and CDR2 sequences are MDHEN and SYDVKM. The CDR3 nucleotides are TGTGCCAGCTGCGGACAGGGTCCCAATCGGCGTCGTTATGGCTACACCTTC. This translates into CASCGQGPNRRRYGYTF.

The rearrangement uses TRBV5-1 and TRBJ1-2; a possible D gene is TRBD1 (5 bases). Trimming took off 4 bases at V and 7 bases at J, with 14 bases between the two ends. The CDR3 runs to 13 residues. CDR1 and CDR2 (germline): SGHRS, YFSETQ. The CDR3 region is CASSIMEGSGYTF. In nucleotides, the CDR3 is TGCGCCAGCAGCATTATGGAGGGGTCTGGCTACACCTTC.

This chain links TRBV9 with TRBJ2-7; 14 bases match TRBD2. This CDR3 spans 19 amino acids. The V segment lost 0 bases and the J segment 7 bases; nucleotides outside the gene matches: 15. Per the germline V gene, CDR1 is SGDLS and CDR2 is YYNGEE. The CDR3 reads CASSVDVGLAGVRSREQYF. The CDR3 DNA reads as TGTGCCAGCAGCGTAGATGTGGGACTAGCGGGGGTTCGATCGAGAGAGCAGTACTTC.

The CDR3 DNA is TGTGCCAGCAGCTTACGACGAGGCTTACTTCCAAACATTCAGTACTTC. It codes for CASSLRRGLLPNIQYF. V usage is TRBV7-2 and J usage is TRBJ2-4; unclear D gene. This CDR3 comprises 16 residues. Trimming cost V 2 bases and J 6 bases, with 17 bases left between them. Germline CDR1 and CDR2: SGHTA and FQGNSA.

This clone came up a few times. The CDR3: CASSMGQAFNEQFF. The CDR3 DNA reads TGTGCCAGCAGCATGGGACAGGCCTTCAATGAGCAGTTCTTC. This chain uses TRBV7-8 with TRBJ2-1, with 8 bases fitting TRBD1. The J segment lost 6 bases and the V segment lost 5 bases, leaving 6 bases of the junction unmatched. Germline V gene lookup returns CDR1 SGHVS and CDR2 FQNEAQ. The CDR3 is made up of 14 amino acids.

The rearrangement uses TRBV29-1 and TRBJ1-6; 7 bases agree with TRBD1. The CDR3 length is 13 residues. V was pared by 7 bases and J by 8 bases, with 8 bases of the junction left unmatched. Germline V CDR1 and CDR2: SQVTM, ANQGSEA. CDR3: CSARDSGDSPLHF. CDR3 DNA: TGCAGCGCACGGGACAGCGGAGATTCACCCCTCCACTTT.

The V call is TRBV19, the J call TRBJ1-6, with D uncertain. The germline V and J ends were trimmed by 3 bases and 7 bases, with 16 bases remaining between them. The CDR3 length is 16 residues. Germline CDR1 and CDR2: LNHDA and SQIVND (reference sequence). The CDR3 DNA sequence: TGTGCCAGTAGTATGCGGACTGGACCCGGCAATTCACCCCTCCACTTT. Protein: CASSMRTGPGNSPLHF.